This T cell receptor beta chain emerged from a study of cytomegalovirus exposure and HLA in healthy donors. The PCR made use of 60 Vbeta and 13 Jbeta primers. Here immunoSEQ multiplex PCR was the method, and the copy in TCRdb shows in-frame clones only, minus some. Here the sample spans around 100,000 clones, around 61% being singletons. As concerns this clone: Its target is unknown.

Germline lookup yields CDR1 MGHDK and CDR2 SYGVNS. This CDR3 is 12 amino acids long. Trimming took 2 bases from V and 6 from J, leaving 5 bases between them. Study outcomes and limitations: Most CMV-associated TCR beta chains appeared HLA-restricted in a later analysis. Analyses of presence/absence relied on an assumption of roughly uniform sequencing depth across donors.

As for the donors, each was a healthy bone marrow donor. The specimen sequenced was PBMCs. The V gene is TRBV25-1, the J gene TRBJ2-4; D might be TRBD1 (5 bases). The sequence came from a woman in her twenties or thirties in good health and CMV-seronegative. The CDR3 sequence is CASSEQGNIQYF. In nucleotides, the CDR3 is TGTGCCAGCAGTGAACAGGGAAACATTCAGTACTTC.